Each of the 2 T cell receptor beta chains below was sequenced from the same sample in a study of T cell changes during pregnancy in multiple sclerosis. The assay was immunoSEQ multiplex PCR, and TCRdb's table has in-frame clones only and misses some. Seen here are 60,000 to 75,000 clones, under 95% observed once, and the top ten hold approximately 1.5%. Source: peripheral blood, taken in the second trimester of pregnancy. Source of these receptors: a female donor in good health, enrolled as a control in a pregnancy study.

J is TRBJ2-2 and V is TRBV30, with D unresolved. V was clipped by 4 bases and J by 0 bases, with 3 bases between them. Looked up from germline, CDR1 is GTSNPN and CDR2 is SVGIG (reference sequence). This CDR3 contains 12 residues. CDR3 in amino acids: CAWNTNTGELFF. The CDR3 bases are TGTGCCTGGAATACGAACACCGGGGAGCTGTTTTTT.

Here the CDR3 reads CASTQGGGDPSTDTQYF. The CDR3 DNA reads TGTGCCAGCACCCAAGGCGGGGGGGACCCTAGCACAGATACGCAGTATTTT. The V and J genes are TRBV5-4 and TRBJ2-3, with 9 nucleotides matching TRBD2. Per germline, CDR1 SGHNT and CDR2 YYREEE (reference sequence). Trimming at V came to 6 bases and at J to 0 bases, leaving 11 bases not matched to a gene. The CDR3 totals 17 residues.